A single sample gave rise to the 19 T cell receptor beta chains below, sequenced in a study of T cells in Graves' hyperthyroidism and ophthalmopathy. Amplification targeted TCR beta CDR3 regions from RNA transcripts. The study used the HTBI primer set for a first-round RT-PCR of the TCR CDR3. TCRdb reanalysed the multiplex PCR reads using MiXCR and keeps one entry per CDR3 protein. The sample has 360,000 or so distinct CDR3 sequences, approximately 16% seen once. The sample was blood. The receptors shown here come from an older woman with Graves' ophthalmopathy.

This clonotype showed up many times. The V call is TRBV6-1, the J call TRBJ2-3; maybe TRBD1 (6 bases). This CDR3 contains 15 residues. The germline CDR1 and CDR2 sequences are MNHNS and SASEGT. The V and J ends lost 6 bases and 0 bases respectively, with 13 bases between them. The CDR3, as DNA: TGTGCCAGCAGCCCCGGGACATACAGCACAGATACGCAGTATTTT. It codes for CASSPGTYSTDTQYF.

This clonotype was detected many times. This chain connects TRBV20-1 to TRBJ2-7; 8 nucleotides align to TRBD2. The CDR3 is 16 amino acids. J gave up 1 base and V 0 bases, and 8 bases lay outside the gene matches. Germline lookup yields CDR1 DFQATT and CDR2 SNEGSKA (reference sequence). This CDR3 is CSARDLTGGQSYEQYF. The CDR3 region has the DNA TGCAGTGCTAGAGATCTGACGGGAGGGCAGTCCTACGAGCAGTACTTC.

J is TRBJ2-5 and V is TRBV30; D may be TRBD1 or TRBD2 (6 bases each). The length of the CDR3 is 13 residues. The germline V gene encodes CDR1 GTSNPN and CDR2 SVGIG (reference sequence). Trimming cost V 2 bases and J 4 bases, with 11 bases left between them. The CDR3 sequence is CAWSRGDRETQYF. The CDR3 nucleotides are TGTGCCTGGAGTAGGGGGGATAGAGAGACCCAGTACTTC.

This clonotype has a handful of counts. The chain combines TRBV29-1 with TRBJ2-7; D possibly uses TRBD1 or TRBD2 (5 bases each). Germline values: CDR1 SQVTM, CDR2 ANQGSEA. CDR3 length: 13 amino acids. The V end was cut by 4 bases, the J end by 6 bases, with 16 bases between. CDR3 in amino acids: CSVARAQGVEQYF. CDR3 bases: TGCAGCGTTGCCCGGGCCCAGGGAGTCGAGCAGTACTTC.

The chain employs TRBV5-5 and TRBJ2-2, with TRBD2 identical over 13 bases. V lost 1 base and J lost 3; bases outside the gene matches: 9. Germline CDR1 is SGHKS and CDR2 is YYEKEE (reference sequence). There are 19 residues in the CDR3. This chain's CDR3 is CASSLPGTSGTIYTGELFF. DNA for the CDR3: TGTGCCAGCAGCTTGCCCGGGACTAGCGGGACTATTTACACCGGGGAGCTGTTTTTT.

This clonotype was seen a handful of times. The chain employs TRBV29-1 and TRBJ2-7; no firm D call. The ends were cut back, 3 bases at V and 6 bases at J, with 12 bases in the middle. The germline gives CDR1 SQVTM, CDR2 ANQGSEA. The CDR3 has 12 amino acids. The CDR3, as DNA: TGCAGCGTTGATGGTGTGAAGGGCGAGCAGTACTTC. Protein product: CSVDGVKGEQYF.

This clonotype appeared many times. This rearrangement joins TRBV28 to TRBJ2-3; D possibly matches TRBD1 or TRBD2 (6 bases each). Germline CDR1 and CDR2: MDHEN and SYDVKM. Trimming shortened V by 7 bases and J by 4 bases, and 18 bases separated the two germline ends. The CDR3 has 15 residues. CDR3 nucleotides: TGTGCCAGCACCCCGGCCAGGGGAGGTGCAGATACGCAGTATTTT. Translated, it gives CASTPARGGADTQYF.

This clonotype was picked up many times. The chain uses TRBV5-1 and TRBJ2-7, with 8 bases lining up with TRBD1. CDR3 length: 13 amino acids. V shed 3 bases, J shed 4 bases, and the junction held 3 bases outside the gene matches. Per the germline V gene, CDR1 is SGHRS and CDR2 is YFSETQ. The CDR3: CASSSRGRYEQYF. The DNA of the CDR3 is TGCGCCAGCAGCTCCAGGGGGCGGTACGAGCAGTACTTC.

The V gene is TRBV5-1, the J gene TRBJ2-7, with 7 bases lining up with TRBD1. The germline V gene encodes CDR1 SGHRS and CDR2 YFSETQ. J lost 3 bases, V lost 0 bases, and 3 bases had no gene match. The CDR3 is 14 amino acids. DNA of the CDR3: TGCGCCAGCAGCTTGGAGGGACAGAACTACGAGCAGTACTTC. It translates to CASSLEGQNYEQYF.

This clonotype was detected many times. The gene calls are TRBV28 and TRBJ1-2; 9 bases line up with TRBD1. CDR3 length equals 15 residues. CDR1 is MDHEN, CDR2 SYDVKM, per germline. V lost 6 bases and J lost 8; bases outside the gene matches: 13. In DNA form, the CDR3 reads TGTGCCAGCAGCCTTCTCGCGGGACAGGGACACGGCTACACCTTC. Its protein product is CASSLLAGQGHGYTF.

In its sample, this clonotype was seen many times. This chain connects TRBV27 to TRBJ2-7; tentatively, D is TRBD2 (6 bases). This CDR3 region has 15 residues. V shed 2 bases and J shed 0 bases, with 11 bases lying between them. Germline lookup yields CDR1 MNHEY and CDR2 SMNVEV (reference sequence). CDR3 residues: CASSLGPTSSYEQYF. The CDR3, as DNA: TGTGCCAGCAGTTTAGGCCCGACTAGCTCCTACGAGCAGTACTTC.

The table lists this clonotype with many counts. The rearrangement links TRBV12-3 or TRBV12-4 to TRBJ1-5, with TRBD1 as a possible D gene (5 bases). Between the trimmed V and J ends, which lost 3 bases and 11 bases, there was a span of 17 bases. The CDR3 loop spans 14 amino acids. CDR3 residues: CASSFRSGSGSQHF. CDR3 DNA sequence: TGTGCCAGCAGTTTTCGGTCAGGGAGTGGGTCCCAGCATTTT.

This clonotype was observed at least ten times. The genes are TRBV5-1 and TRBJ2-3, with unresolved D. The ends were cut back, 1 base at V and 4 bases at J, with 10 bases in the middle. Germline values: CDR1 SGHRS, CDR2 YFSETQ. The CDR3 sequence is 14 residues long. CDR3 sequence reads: CASSLSERPDTQYF. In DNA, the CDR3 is TGCGCCAGCAGCTTGTCGGAGAGACCAGATACGCAGTATTTT. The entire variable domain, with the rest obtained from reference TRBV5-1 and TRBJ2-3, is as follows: KAGVTQTPRYLIKTRGQQVTLSCSPISGHRSVSWYQQTPGQGLQFLFEYFSETQRNKGNFPGRFSGRQFSNSRSEMNVSTLELGDSALYLCASSLSERPDTQYFGPGTRLTVL.

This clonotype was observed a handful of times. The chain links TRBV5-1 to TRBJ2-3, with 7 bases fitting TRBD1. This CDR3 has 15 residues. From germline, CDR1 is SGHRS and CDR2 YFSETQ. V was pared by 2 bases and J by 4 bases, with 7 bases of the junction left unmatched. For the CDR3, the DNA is TGCGCCAGCAGCTTTAAGGGACAGTCCGCAGATACGCAGTATTTT. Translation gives CASSFKGQSADTQYF.

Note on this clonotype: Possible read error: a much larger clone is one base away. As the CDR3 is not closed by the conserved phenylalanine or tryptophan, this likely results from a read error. The CDR3, as DNA: TGTGCCAGCAGCTCCAGACTAGCGGGAGGGGGCACAGATACGCAGTATTCT. It encodes CASSSRLAGGGTDTQYS. The V call is TRBV28, the J call TRBJ2-3, with 14 bases aligning to TRBD2. Trimming took 6 bases from V and 1 from J; bases not matched to a gene: 6. There are 17 residues in the CDR3. Looked up from germline, CDR1 is MDHEN and CDR2 is SYDVKM.

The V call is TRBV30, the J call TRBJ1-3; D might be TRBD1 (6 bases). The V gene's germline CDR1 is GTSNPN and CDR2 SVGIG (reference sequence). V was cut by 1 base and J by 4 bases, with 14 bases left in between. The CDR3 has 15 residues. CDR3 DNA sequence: TGTGCCTGGAGTGGGGTAGGGGGAGCCGGAAACACCATATATTTT. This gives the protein CAWSGVGGAGNTIYF.

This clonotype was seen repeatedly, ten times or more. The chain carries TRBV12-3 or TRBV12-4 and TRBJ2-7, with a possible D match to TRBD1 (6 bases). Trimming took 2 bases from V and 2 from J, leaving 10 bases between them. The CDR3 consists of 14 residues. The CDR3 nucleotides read TGTGCCAGCAGTTTAACGGGACAAGCCTACGAGCAGTACTTC. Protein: CASSLTGQAYEQYF.

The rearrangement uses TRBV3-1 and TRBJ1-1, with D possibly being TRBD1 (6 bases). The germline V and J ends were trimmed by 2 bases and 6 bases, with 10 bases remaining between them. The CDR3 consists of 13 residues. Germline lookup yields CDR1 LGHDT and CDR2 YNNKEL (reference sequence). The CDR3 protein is CASSQTGKAEAFF. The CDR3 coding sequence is TGTGCCAGCAGCCAAACAGGGAAGGCTGAAGCTTTCTTT.

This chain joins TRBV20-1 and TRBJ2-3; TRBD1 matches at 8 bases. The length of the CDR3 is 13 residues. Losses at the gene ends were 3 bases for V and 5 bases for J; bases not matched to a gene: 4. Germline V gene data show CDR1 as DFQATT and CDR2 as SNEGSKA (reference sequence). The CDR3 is CSASNRGEDTQYF. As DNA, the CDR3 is TGCAGTGCTAGTAACAGGGGGGAAGATACGCAGTATTTT.